The 30 T cell receptor beta chains below all came from one sample that was sequenced in a study of T cells after posttransplantation cyclophosphamide. TCRdb's table, derived via immunoSEQ multiplex PCR, lists solely in-frame clones and lacks some. The top ten hold roughly 27% of the sample, which has roughly 20,000 clones, 74% seen once. Cyclophosphamide on days +3 and +4 followed busulfan-fludarabine conditioning and a marrow graft. Material: PBMCs, obtained after an allogeneic stem cell transplant with post-transplant cyclophosphamide. The receptors here all came from a young adult male patient who received an allogeneic stem cell transplant from a related donor, was CMV-positive, and had acute GVHD only. Some T cells could come from the graft donor.

The rearrangement links TRBV27 to TRBJ1-2, with unresolved D. This CDR3 region has 13 residues. The germline V gene has CDR1 MNHEY and CDR2 SMNVEV (reference sequence). The V gene lost 8 bases and the J gene lost 4 bases, with 14 bases spanning the gap. The CDR3 DNA sequence: TGTGCCAGCTTTTCCCGGGTCACCTATGGCTACACCTTC. Protein sequence: CASFSRVTYGYTF.

V and J are TRBV11-2 and TRBJ1-1, with TRBD1 matching over 7 bases. The CDR3 spans 15 residues. With V trimmed by 5 bases and J by 0 bases, 6 bases remained unmatched. Germline CDR1 and CDR2: SGHAT and FQNNGV. CDR3 DNA sequence: TGTGCCAGCAGCGATCGGGACAGTTTGAACACTGAAGCTTTCTTT. Its protein product is CASSDRDSLNTEAFF.

This chain joins TRBV5-6 and TRBJ1-3, with D possibly being TRBD1 (5 bases). The CDR3 runs 15 residues. Between the trimmed V and J ends, which lost 4 bases and 5 bases, there was a span of 16 bases. Germline loops: CDR1 SGHDT, CDR2 YYEEEE. The CDR3 is CASSIRQSGRNTIYF. CDR3 in DNA: TGTGCCAGCAGCATCCGACAGTCTGGAAGAAACACCATATATTTT.

The chain has TRBV28 and TRBJ1-3, with D perhaps matching TRBD1 (5 bases). V dropped 5 bases and J dropped 4 bases, with 15 bases sitting between them. Germline V CDR1 and CDR2: MDHEN, SYDVKM. The length of the CDR3 is 15 residues. CDR3: CASSTTGSLGNTIYF. The CDR3 region has the DNA TGTGCCAGCAGTACAACAGGTTCTCTGGGAAACACCATATATTTT.

The chain uses TRBV7-9 and TRBJ1-2, with 8 nucleotides matching TRBD1. The junction had 1 base not matched to a gene; V was cut back by 3 bases and J by 4 bases. Germline assignment: CDR1 SEHNR and CDR2 FQNEAQ (reference sequence). This CDR3 has 13 residues. The CDR3 coding sequence is TGTGCCAGCAGCTTCAGGGGGCTCTATGGCTACACCTTC. Protein sequence: CASSFRGLYGYTF.

The gene calls are TRBV4-3 and TRBJ2-7; TRBD1 aligns across 10 bases. Germline V CDR1 and CDR2: LGHNA, YSLEER. This CDR3 spans 13 amino acids. J was trimmed by 7 bases and V by 5 bases; bases with no gene match: 5. The CDR3 loop reads CASSSRTGGEQYF. The CDR3 bases are TGCGCCAGCAGCTCGAGGACAGGGGGGGAGCAGTACTTC.

Note on this clone: The junction departs from germline at one end; a sequencing error may be responsible. The rearrangement links TRBV9 to TRBJ2-6; a weak D match, TRBD2 (7 bases). The germline V gene has CDR1 SGDLS and CDR2 YYNGEE. The CDR3 runs to 19 residues. The CDR3 DNA is TGTGCCAGCAGCGAACACCCCGGGGGCGGGGGCTCTGGGGGCAACGTCCTGACTTTC. It is translated as CASSEHPGGGGSGGNVLTF.

The chain is built from TRBV28 and TRBJ2-3, with 11 bases lining up with TRBD1. The CDR3 consists of 15 residues. The V and J ends lost 5 bases and 5 bases, in that order; junction bases with no gene match: 6. CDR1 is MDHEN, CDR2 SYDVKM, per germline. CDR3 bases: TGTGCCAGCAGTATGGGACAGGGGGAAGGAGATACGCAGTATTTT. Protein: CASSMGQGEGDTQYF. The full variable domain, in which reference TRBV28 and TRBJ2-3 provide the parts outside the CDR3, is DVKVTQSSRYLVKRTGEKVFLECVQDMDHENMFWYRQDPGLGLRLIYFSYDVKMKEKGDIPEGYSVSREKKERFSLILESASTNQTSMYLCASSMGQGEGDTQYFGPGTRLTVL.

The CDR3 DNA reads TGTGCCAGCAGCCAAGATTGGGAGGGTGGCAATGAGCAGTTCTTC. It encodes CASSQDWEGGNEQFF. The V gene is TRBV14, the J gene TRBJ2-1; TRBD2 agrees at 7 bases. The CDR3 consists of 15 residues. The V gene end was trimmed by 0 bases and the J gene end by 6 bases; junction bases not matched to a gene: 5. Germline V gene data show CDR1 as SGHDN and CDR2 as FVKESK. The full variable domain, in which reference TRBV14 and TRBJ2-1 provide the parts outside the CDR3, is EAGVTQFPSHSVIEKGQTVTLRCDPISGHDNLYWYRRVMGKEIKFLLHFVKESKQDESGMPNNRFLAERTGGTYSTLKVQPAELEDSGVYFCASSQDWEGGNEQFFGPGTRLTVL.

The rearrangement joins TRBV18 to TRBJ2-5; D not certain. Germline V gene sequence: CDR1 KGHSH, CDR2 LQKENI. Trimming left V 8 bases short and J 5 bases short, with 6 bases between. CDR3 size: 10 residues. The CDR3 loop is CASLRETQYF. In nucleotides, the CDR3 is TGTGCCAGCCTTCGGGAGACCCAGTACTTC.

V usage is TRBV25-1 and J usage is TRBJ2-7; no clear D. The CDR3 spans 12 residues. Trimming took off 3 bases at V and 3 bases at J, with 6 bases between the two ends. In germline, CDR1 is MGHDK, CDR2 SYGVNS. CDR3 DNA: TGTGCCAGCAGTGACCACGGCTACGAGCAGTACTTC. Translating it yields CASSDHGYEQYF.

This chain connects TRBV28 to TRBJ1-2, with unresolved D. CDR3 length equals 14 residues. Looked up from germline, CDR1 is MDHEN and CDR2 is SYDVKM. V was clipped by 2 bases and J by 4 bases, with 11 bases between them. The CDR3 coding sequence is TGTGCCAGCAGTTTAAATTTGGGCTCCTATGGCTACACCTTC. Its protein product is CASSLNLGSYGYTF.

The chain couples TRBV30 to TRBJ2-7; 9 bases agree with TRBD1. This CDR3 is built from 13 residues. V lost 6 bases to trimming and J lost 7 bases; unmatched junction nucleotides: 10. Looked up from germline, CDR1 is GTSNPN and CDR2 is SVGIG (reference sequence). As DNA, the CDR3 is TGTGCCTGTAAAAGGGACAGGGAATTGGAGCAGTACTTC. Amino acids: CACKRDRELEQYF. Full variable domain (rest looked up from reference TRBV30 and TRBJ2-7): SQTIHQWPATLVQPVGSPLSLECTVEGTSNPNLYWYRQAAGRGLQLLFYSVGIGQISSEVPQNLSASRPQDRQFILSSKKLLLSDSGFYLCACKRDRELEQYFGPGTRLTVT.

In its sample, this clone was seen once. The chain employs TRBV4-3 and TRBJ2-3, with TRBD2 identical over 10 bases. Germline V CDR1 and CDR2: LGHNA, YSLEER. This CDR3 comprises 15 residues. The J segment lost 4 bases and the V segment lost 3 bases, leaving 4 bases of the junction unmatched. The CDR3 DNA sequence: TGCGCCAGCAGCCATCCGGGACTAGCGTCAGATACGCAGTATTTT. Protein sequence: CASSHPGLASDTQYF.

The chain links TRBV5-5 to TRBJ2-7, with 7 nucleotides matching TRBD1. Germline V gene data show CDR1 as SGHKS and CDR2 as YYEKEE (reference sequence). Trimming removed 4 bases from V and 3 bases from J; junction bases left unmatched: 7. The CDR3 loop spans 14 amino acids. This CDR3 reads CASSDRGQFYEQYF. The CDR3, as DNA: TGTGCCAGCAGCGACCGGGGACAGTTCTACGAGCAGTACTTC.

The rearrangement uses TRBV6-1 and TRBJ2-1, with TRBD2 matching 14 bases. The CDR3 is made up of 14 amino acids. The V segment lost 6 bases and the J segment 9 bases; nucleotides outside the gene matches: 4. Germline CDR1 MNHNS, CDR2 SASEGT. In DNA, the CDR3 is TGTGCCAGCAGAACCGGGACTAGCGGGGGTGAGCAGTTCTTC. Its protein product is CASRTGTSGGEQFF.

This clone appeared a single time. This chain uses TRBV4-2 with TRBJ2-7, with 16 bases aligning to TRBD2. The CDR3 covers 16 residues. With V trimmed by 4 bases and J by 7 bases, 7 bases remained unmatched. Per germline, CDR1 LGHNA and CDR2 YNFKEQ. The CDR3 bases are TGTGCCAGCAGCCTGGGACTAGCGGGGGGGCAGGGGGAGCAGTACTTC. Its protein product is CASSLGLAGGQGEQYF.

CDR3 sequence (DNA): TGTGCCAGCAGCACCCGGGGACAGGGGTTCATAGGCTACACCTTC. Protein: CASSTRGQGFIGYTF. This chain joins TRBV7-2 and TRBJ1-2; 10 nucleotides agree with TRBD1. J was trimmed by 8 bases and V by 5 bases; bases with no gene match: 11. The CDR3 is 15 amino acids. Germline loops: CDR1 SGHTA, CDR2 FQGNSA.

The chain has TRBV7-9 and TRBJ1-5; D is perhaps TRBD1 (6 bases). This CDR3 contains 15 residues. CDR1 and CDR2 (germline): SEHNR, FQNEAQ (reference sequence). V gave up 5 bases and J gave up 6 bases, with 17 bases separating them. The CDR3 bases are TGTGCCAGCAGCGCGGAGGCAGGGGTAGGTCAGCCCCAGCATTTT. Residues: CASSAEAGVGQPQHF.

This clone was found a few times. This chain connects TRBV6-5 to TRBJ1-2; D might be TRBD1 (5 bases). Per germline, CDR1 MNHEY and CDR2 SVGAGI. V was shortened by 5 bases and J by 4 bases, with 11 bases between the two germline ends. This CDR3 has 13 amino acids. The CDR3 region has the DNA TGTGCCAGCAGTCCAATGACAGTCTATGGCTACACCTTC. It translates to CASSPMTVYGYTF.

This chain uses TRBV7-2 with TRBJ2-7; D is perhaps TRBD1 (6 bases). This CDR3 has 14 residues. The V gene's germline CDR1 is SGHTA and CDR2 FQGNSA. Trimming removed 5 bases from V and 1 base from J, with 12 bases in between. The CDR3: CASSADRWSYEQYF. The CDR3 nucleotides are TGTGCCAGCAGCGCAGACAGGTGGTCCTACGAGCAGTACTTC.

This chain uses TRBV28 with TRBJ2-2, with unresolved D. CDR1 and CDR2 from the germline V gene are MDHEN and SYDVKM. Trimming removed 5 bases at V and 2 bases at J, with 9 bases between. This CDR3 comprises 14 residues. The CDR3 bases are TGTGCCAGCAGTACCGAGACAAACACCGGGGAGCTGTTTTTT. Amino acids: CASSTETNTGELFF.

This chain connects TRBV7-2 to TRBJ2-7, with 9 bases that match TRBD2. This CDR3 has 15 amino acids. Trimming removed 6 bases from V and 2 bases from J; junction bases left unmatched: 8. Per germline, CDR1 SGHTA and CDR2 FQGNSA. The chain's CDR3 is CASSPSGGLTYEQYF. DNA for the CDR3: TGTGCCAGCAGTCCAAGCGGGGGGCTAACCTACGAGCAGTACTTC.

The genes are TRBV28 and TRBJ1-5; D remains unclear. CDR3 length: 14 amino acids. Looked up from germline, CDR1 is MDHEN and CDR2 is SYDVKM. Trimming shortened V by 6 bases and J by 0 bases, and 9 bases separated the two germline ends. DNA of the CDR3: TGTGCCAGCAGCCTACAGATTAGCAATCAGCCCCAGCATTTT. Translation gives CASSLQISNQPQHF.

The rearrangement links TRBV18 to TRBJ2-7; D gene unclear. The germline V gene encodes CDR1 KGHSH and CDR2 LQKENI. Trimming cost V 3 bases and J 3 bases, with 15 bases left between them. The CDR3 is 15 amino acids. CDR3 sequence (DNA): TGTGCCAGCTCACCCCCATCCGCTAGTAGCTACGAGCAGTACTTC. Translation: CASSPPSASSYEQYF.

V usage is TRBV28 and J usage is TRBJ1-1, with 12 bases that match TRBD1. The V and J ends lost 5 bases and 3 bases, in that order; junction bases with no gene match: 13. Looked up from germline, CDR1 is MDHEN and CDR2 is SYDVKM. This CDR3 spans 18 amino acids. The CDR3: CASSLSAGTGGIDTEAFF. The CDR3 nucleotides read TGTGCCAGCAGTCTAAGCGCCGGGACAGGGGGCATAGACACTGAAGCTTTCTTT.

The genes are TRBV21-1 and TRBJ1-4; TRBD1, the table's D call, lacks a check against the DNA. TRBV21-1 counts as a pseudogene. The CDR3 has 14 residues. The CDR3 region has the DNA TGTGCCAGCAGCAAAGATGGCACAGGGGAAAAACTGTTTTTT. Translation: CASSKDGTGEKLFF.

This chain links TRBV4-3 with TRBJ1-3; D unclear. This CDR3 spans 18 amino acids. Looked up from germline, CDR1 is LGHNA and CDR2 is YSLEER. The V gene lost 0 bases and the J gene lost 0 bases, with 15 bases spanning the gap. The CDR3 coding sequence is TGCGCCAGCAGCCAAGAGGTTGACTACGGCAGCTCTGGAAACACCATATATTTT. Translating gives CASSQEVDYGSSGNTIYF.

The V and J genes are TRBV2 and TRBJ1-2; D gene uncertain. In germline, CDR1 is SNHLY, CDR2 FYNNEI. This CDR3 is 12 amino acids long. With 5 bases removed from V and 1 base from J, the gap between germline ends came to 5 bases. In nucleotides, the CDR3 is TGTGCCAGCAGTCCGTATAACTATGGCTACACCTTC. Translating gives CASSPYNYGYTF.

J is TRBJ1-3 and V is TRBV5-5; no reliable D call. Germline CDR1 SGHKS, CDR2 YYEKEE (reference sequence). Trimming shortened V by 3 bases and J by 3 bases, and 13 bases separated the two germline ends. This CDR3 is 15 amino acids long. This chain's CDR3 is CASSSTVQVGNTIYF. The CDR3 DNA reads as TGTGCCAGCAGCTCGACCGTGCAGGTTGGAAACACCATATATTTT. The entire variable domain, with the rest obtained from reference TRBV5-5 and TRBJ1-3, is as follows: DAGVTQSPTHLIKTRGQQVTLRCSPISGHKSVSWYQQVLGQGPQFIFQYYEKEERGRGNFPDRFSARQFPNYSSELNVNALLLGDSALYLCASSSTVQVGNTIYFGEGSWLTVV.